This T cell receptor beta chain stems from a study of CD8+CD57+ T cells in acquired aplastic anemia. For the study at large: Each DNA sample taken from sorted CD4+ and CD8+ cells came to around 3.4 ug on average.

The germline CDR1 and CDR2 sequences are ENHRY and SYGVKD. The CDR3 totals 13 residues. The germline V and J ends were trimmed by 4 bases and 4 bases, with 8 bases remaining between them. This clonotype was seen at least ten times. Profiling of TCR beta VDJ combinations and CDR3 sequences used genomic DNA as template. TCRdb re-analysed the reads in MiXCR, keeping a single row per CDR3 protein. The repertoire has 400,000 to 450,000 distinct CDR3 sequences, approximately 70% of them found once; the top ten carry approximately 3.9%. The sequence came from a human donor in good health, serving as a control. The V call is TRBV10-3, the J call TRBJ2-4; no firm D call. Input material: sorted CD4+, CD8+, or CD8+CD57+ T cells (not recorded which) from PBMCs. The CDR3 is CAISGTEKNIQYF. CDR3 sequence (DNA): TGTGCCATCAGTGGGACGGAGAAAAACATTCAGTACTTC.